This T cell receptor beta chain was recorded in a study of vaccination and CD4 T cells after COVID-19. Specified treatment: roughly 11-day PBMC culture with coronavirus spike peptide pools or control peptides (ViraFEST assay). For this clonotype: Antigen unknown.

Sequencing of cultured CD4+ T cell DNA used the Oncomine TCR Beta short-read assay. Genomic DNA extraction was carried out from cultured CD4+ T cells. Using its own MiXCR run on the PCR reads, TCRdb lists one record per CDR3 protein. The table has some 10,000 distinct CDR3 sequences, 40% to 50% seen once. Sequenced: CD4+ T cells from blood, cultured in vitro. The sequence was collected from a human donor who had recovered from COVID-19.

The CDR3 region is CAWSVAFGWASGRSQETQYF. As DNA, the CDR3 is TGTGCCTGGAGTGTAGCTTTTGGATGGGCTAGCGGGCGTTCTCAAGAGACCCAGTACTTC. The chain employs TRBV30 and TRBJ2-5, with 8 bases that match TRBD2. V shed 0 bases, J shed 2 bases, and the junction held 20 bases outside the gene matches. The germline gives CDR1 GTSNPN, CDR2 SVGIG (reference sequence). There are 20 residues in the CDR3.